A selection of T cell receptor beta chains follows, all from one sample in a study of T cell responses to AZD1222 COVID-19 vaccine. Using immunoSEQ multiplex PCR, the repertoire was profiled, and TCRdb retains in-frame clones only, with some absent. The data show 80,000 to 100,000 clones, with around 88% seen just once and roughly 11% held by the top ten. Sequenced here: peripheral blood, sampled 28 days after the second AZD1222 dose. Receptor source: an adult who received the AZD1222 COVID-19 vaccine. CDR3s include the opening cysteine and the closing phenylalanine or tryptophan. D genes are given only for firm matches. Part of the rows lack a size; the others show once, few, many or a class for expanded clones.

CDR3 length	J gene	clone size	V gene	D gene	CDR3 protein	CDR3 DNA
15	TRBJ2-1	-	TRBV7-3	-	CASSPLVAAYNEQFF	TGTGCCAGCAGCCCCCTGGTTGCGGCCTACAATGAGCAGTTCTTC
14	TRBJ1-2	-	TRBV6-5	TRBD1	CASRGTDFGYGYTF	TGTGCCAGCAGAGGGACAGACTTCGGCTATGGCTACACCTTC
15	TRBJ2-7	once	TRBV9	-	CASSAGGQNSYEQYF	TGTGCCAGCAGCGCAGGGGGGCAAAACTCCTACGAGCAGTACTTC
15	TRBJ1-5	-	TRBV19	-	CATLRDAYSNQPQHF	TGTGCCACTTTGAGGGACGCATATAGCAATCAGCCCCAGCATTTT
14	TRBJ2-3	-	TRBV19	-	CASSIGVYTDTQYF	TGTGCCAGTAGTATAGGTGTGTACACAGATACGCAGTATTTT
11	TRBJ2-1	-	TRBV20-1	-	CSANSYNEQFF	TGCAGTGCTAACTCCTACAATGAGCAGTTCTTC
16	TRBJ1-4	once	TRBV9	-	CASSVGGGATNEKLFF	TGTGCCAGCAGCGTAGGAGGGGGTGCAACTAATGAAAAACTGTTTTTT
15	TRBJ2-5	few	TRBV5-4	TRBD2	CASSLLGTAGGTQYF	TGTGCCAGCAGCTTGTTGGGGACAGCGGGGGGGACCCAGTACTTC
14	TRBJ1-1	-	TRBV4-1	-	CASSRNRDPTEAFF	TGCGCCAGCAGCCGCAACAGGGATCCCACTGAAGCTTTCTTT
14	TRBJ2-2	-	TRBV18	TRBD2	CASSPQGGTGELFF	TGTGCCAGCTCACCGCAGGGAGGGACCGGGGAGCTGTTTTTT
12	TRBJ2-7	-	TRBV15	-	CATSRDGREQYF	TGTGCCACCAGCAGAGACGGGCGCGAGCAGTACTTC
16	TRBJ2-1	-	TRBV7-2	-	CASSLAPAGILNEQFF	TGTGCCAGCAGCTTAGCTCCAGCGGGTATTCTCAATGAGCAGTTCTTC
14	TRBJ1-1	-	TRBV5-4	TRBD1	CASSPGQGDTEAFF	TGTGCCAGCAGCCCGGGACAGGGGGACACTGAAGCTTTCTTT
16	TRBJ1-2	-	TRBV5-1	TRBD1	CASSLAGDRSNYGYTF	TGCGCCAGCAGCTTGGCCGGGGACAGGTCTAACTATGGCTACACCTTC
14	TRBJ2-3	-	TRBV29-1	-	CSIRQSGFQDTQYF	TGCAGCATTCGTCAATCAGGGTTCCAAGATACGCAGTATTTT
13	TRBJ1-1	-	TRBV6-5	-	CASSYNTDTEAFF	TGTGCCAGCAGTTACAACACGGACACTGAAGCTTTCTTT
19	TRBJ2-2	-	TRBV19	-	CASHSRKVLGQSHTGELFF	TGTGCCAGCCATTCGCGTAAAGTGTTAGGACAGTCTCACACCGGGGAGCTGTTTTTT
17	TRBJ1-1	-	TRBV7-9	-	CASSLGALGGADTEAFF	TGTGCCAGCAGCTTAGGTGCCCTGGGCGGGGCGGACACTGAAGCTTTCTTT
15	TRBJ2-5	-	TRBV19	-	CASSHGGSGQETQYF	TGTGCCAGTAGCCACGGGGGTAGCGGCCAAGAGACCCAGTACTTC
17	TRBJ2-5	-	TRBV9	-	CASSAAVVLGRGETQYF	TGTGCCAGCAGCGCAGCCGTAGTTCTGGGGAGGGGGGAGACCCAGTACTTC
13	TRBJ2-1	-	TRBV7-3	-	CASSPQVDNEQFF	TGTGCCAGCAGCCCTCAGGTGGACAATGAGCAGTTCTTC
14	TRBJ1-6	-	TRBV5-4	-	CASSLDRVKGPLHF	TGTGCCAGCAGCTTGGACAGGGTTAAAGGGCCCCTCCACTTT
14	TRBJ1-4	-	TRBV19	-	CASSSGPREKGLFF	TGTGCCAGTAGTTCGGGGCCGCGGGAAAAGGGACTGTTTTTT
13	TRBJ2-2	-	TRBV18	-	CASSPRSSGELFF	TGTGCCAGCTCACCACGTAGCTCCGGGGAGCTGTTTTTT
15	TRBJ1-5	-	TRBV19	-	CASSPRTDYAQPQHF	TGTGCCAGTAGTCCCCGGACCGATTATGCTCAGCCCCAGCATTTT
14	TRBJ1-4	-	TRBV25-1	TRBD1	CASSRQGAGEKLFF	TGTGCCAGCAGCCGACAGGGGGCCGGTGAAAAACTGTTTTTT
16	TRBJ1-1	-	TRBV7-2	-	CASSLGGAGTNTEAFF	TGTGCCAGCAGCTTAGGGGGCGCGGGGACGAACACTGAAGCTTTCTTT
17	TRBJ2-6	few	TRBV11-2	TRBD1	CASSSGQGAYGANVLTF	TGTGCCAGCAGCTCAGGACAGGGGGCATATGGGGCCAACGTCCTGACTTTC
18	TRBJ2-3	-	TRBV4-1	TRBD2	CASSQDGTSGGPKDTQYF	TGCGCCAGCAGCCAAGATGGGACTAGCGGGGGGCCCAAGGATACGCAGTATTTT
12	TRBJ1-5	-	TRBV30	-	CAWRISAGPQHF	TGTGCCTGGAGGATTTCCGCCGGGCCCCAGCATTTT
13	TRBJ1-2	-	TRBV11-2	-	CASSFILGDGYTF	TGTGCCAGCAGCTTTATCCTAGGGGATGGCTACACCTTC
12	TRBJ2-3	-	TRBV7-2	TRBD1	CASSLGGGAQYF	TGTGCCAGCAGCTTAGGAGGGGGCGCGCAGTATTTT
14	TRBJ1-5	-	TRBV30	-	CAWSAGNFNQPQHF	TGTGCCTGGAGTGCTGGAAATTTCAATCAGCCCCAGCATTTT
17	TRBJ2-1	many	TRBV11-3	-	CASSLDLGVAGYNEQFF	TGTGCCAGCAGCTTAGATCTCGGCGTGGCGGGGTACAATGAGCAGTTCTTC
17	TRBJ1-1	-	TRBV5-1	-	CASSLTRTANENTEAFF	TGCGCCAGCAGCTTGACGAGGACAGCCAATGAGAACACTGAAGCTTTCTTT
14	TRBJ1-2	-	TRBV2	TRBD1	CASSGGTGDNGYTF	TGTGCCAGCAGTGGGGGGACAGGGGATAATGGCTACACCTTC
12	TRBJ1-3	once	TRBV7-9	-	CASSPPGNTIYF	TGTGCCAGCAGCCCCCCTGGAAACACCATATATTTT
17	TRBJ2-1	-	TRBV14	-	CASSQYGGTSSYNEQFF	TGTGCCAGCAGCCAATATGGCGGCACCAGCTCCTACAATGAGCAGTTCTTC
14	TRBJ1-1	-	TRBV19	-	CASTYATLNTEAFF	TGTGCCAGTACTTATGCCACATTGAACACTGAAGCTTTCTTT
15	TRBJ1-2	-	TRBV5-5	TRBD1	CASSSGQGGYYGYTF	TGTGCCAGCAGCTCAGGACAGGGGGGGTACTATGGCTACACCTTC
16	TRBJ1-6	-	TRBV5-1	TRBD1	CASSTGTADGNSPLHF	TGCGCCAGCAGCACAGGGACAGCGGATGGCAATTCACCCCTCCACTTT
17	TRBJ2-6	-	TRBV5-1	-	CASSLAGPRSGANVLTF	TGCGCCAGCAGCTTGGCGGGGCCCCGCTCTGGGGCCAACGTCCTGACTTTC
15	TRBJ1-5	-	TRBV6-5	-	CASSPSPYSNQPQHF	TGTGCCAGCAGTCCCTCCCCGTATAGCAATCAGCCCCAGCATTTT
14	TRBJ2-5	-	TRBV2	-	CASSFGESWGAQYF	TGTGCCAGCAGCTTCGGGGAGTCCTGGGGTGCCCAGTACTTC
15	TRBJ2-1	-	TRBV9	-	CASSVTGSSYNEQFF	TGTGCCAGCAGCGTAACAGGGAGCTCCTACAATGAGCAGTTCTTC
17	TRBJ2-2	-	TRBV9	TRBD2	CASSETSGGANTGELFF	TGTGCCAGCAGCGAGACTAGCGGGGGGGCGAACACCGGGGAGCTGTTTTTT
13	TRBJ1-5	-	TRBV7-8	-	CASSLGQRQPQHF	TGTGCCAGCAGCTTGGGGCAAAGGCAGCCCCAGCATTTT
14	TRBJ2-7	-	TRBV27	-	CASRETWDIYEQYF	TGTGCCAGCAGGGAAACCTGGGACATCTACGAGCAGTACTTC
14	TRBJ1-2	-	TRBV15	-	CATTEPGGSYGYTF	TGTGCCACCACCGAGCCCGGGGGGAGCTATGGCTACACCTTC
17	TRBJ2-1	-	TRBV4-1	TRBD1	CASSQPGGDRLGYEQFF	TGCGCCAGCAGCCAGCCTGGCGGGGACAGGCTTGGGTATGAGCAGTTCTTC
16	TRBJ1-1	-	TRBV9	TRBD1	CASSSREQGGRTEAFF	TGTGCCAGCAGCTCGCGAGAACAGGGGGGAAGAACTGAAGCTTTCTTT
13	TRBJ1-1	once	TRBV11-3	-	CASSRTANTEAFF	TGTGCCAGCAGCAGGACAGCGAACACTGAAGCTTTCTTT
14	TRBJ1-6	-	TRBV25-1	-	CASSDPGPHSPLHF	TGTGCCAGCAGTGATCCAGGGCCCCATTCACCCCTCCACTTT
14	TRBJ2-1	-	TRBV13	TRBD1	CASSLTGGGNEQFF	TGTGCCAGCAGCTTGACAGGGGGAGGCAATGAGCAGTTCTTC
14	TRBJ2-5	once	TRBV2	-	CASSEAWVQETQYF	TGTGCCAGCAGTGAAGCGTGGGTCCAAGAGACCCAGTACTTC
14	TRBJ1-2	-	TRBV18	-	CASSPDITNYGYTF	TGTGCCAGCTCACCGGACATAACTAACTATGGCTACACCTTC
12	TRBJ2-5	-	TRBV12-5	-	CASGLNTETQYF	TGTGCTAGTGGTCTAAACACAGAGACCCAGTACTTC
14	TRBJ2-3	-	TRBV6-4	-	CASSERGSTDTQYF	TGTGCCAGCAGTGAGCGGGGATCCACAGATACGCAGTATTTT
15	TRBJ1-6	-	TRBV2	-	CASTPLQAPNSPLHF	TGTGCCAGCACTCCCTTACAGGCCCCTAATTCACCCCTCCACTTT